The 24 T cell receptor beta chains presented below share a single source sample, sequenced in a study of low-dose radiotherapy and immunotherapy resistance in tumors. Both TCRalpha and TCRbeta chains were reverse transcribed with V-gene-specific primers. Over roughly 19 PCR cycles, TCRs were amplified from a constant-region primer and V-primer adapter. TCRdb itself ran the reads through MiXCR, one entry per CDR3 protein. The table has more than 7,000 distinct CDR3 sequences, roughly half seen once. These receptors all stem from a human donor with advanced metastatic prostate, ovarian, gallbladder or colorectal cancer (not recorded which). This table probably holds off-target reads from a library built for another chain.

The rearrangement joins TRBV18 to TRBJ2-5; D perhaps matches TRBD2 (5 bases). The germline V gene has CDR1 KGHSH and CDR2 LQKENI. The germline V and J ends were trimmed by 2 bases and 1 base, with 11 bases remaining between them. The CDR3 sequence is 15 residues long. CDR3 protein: CASSPIVGVQETQYF. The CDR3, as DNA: TGTGCCAGCTCACCAATCGTCGGGGTCCAAGAGACCCAGTACTTC. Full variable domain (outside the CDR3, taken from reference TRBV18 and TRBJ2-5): NAGVMQNPRHLVRRRGQEARLRCSPMKGHSHVYWYRQLPEEGLKFMVYLQKENIIDESGMPKERFSAEFPKEGPSILRIQQVVRGDSAAYFCASSPIVGVQETQYFGPGTRLLVL.

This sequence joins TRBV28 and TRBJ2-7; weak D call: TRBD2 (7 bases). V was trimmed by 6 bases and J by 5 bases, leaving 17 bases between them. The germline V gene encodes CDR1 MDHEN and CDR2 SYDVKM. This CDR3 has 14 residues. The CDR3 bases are TGTGCCAGCAGGTTACGGGGGGCCGGGGACGAGCAGTACTTC. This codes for CASRLRGAGDEQYF.

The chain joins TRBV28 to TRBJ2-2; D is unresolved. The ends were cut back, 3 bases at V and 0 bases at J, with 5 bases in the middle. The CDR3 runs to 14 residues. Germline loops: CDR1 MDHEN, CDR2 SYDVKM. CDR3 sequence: CASSFEPNTGELFF. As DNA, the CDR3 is TGTGCCAGCAGTTTCGAACCGAACACCGGGGAGCTGTTTTTT. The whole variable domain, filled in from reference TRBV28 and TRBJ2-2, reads DVKVTQSSRYLVKRTGEKVFLECVQDMDHENMFWYRQDPGLGLRLIYFSYDVKMKEKGDIPEGYSVSREKKERFSLILESASTNQTSMYLCASSFEPNTGELFFGEGSRLTVL.

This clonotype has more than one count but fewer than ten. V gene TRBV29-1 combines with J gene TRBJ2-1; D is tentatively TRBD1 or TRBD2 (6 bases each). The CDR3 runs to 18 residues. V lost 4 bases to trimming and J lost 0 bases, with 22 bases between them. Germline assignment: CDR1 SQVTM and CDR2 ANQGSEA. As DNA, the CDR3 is TGCAGCGTTGGGGGGGACACCCTGAAGCCCAGCTCCTACAATGAGCAGTTCTTC. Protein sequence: CSVGGDTLKPSSYNEQFF.

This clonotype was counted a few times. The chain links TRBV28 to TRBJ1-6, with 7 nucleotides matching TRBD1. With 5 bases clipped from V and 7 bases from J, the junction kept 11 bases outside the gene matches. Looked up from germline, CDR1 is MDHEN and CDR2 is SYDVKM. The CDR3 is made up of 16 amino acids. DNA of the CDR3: TGTGCCAGCAGTCCACCCGGCGGGACAGTCAATTCACCCCTCCACTTT. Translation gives CASSPPGGTVNSPLHF.

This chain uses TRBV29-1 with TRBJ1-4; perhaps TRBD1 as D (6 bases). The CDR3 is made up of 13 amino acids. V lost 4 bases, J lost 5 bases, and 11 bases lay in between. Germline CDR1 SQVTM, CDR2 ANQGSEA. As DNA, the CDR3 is TGCAGCGTTGTCAAGGGGGTAAATGAAAAACTGTTTTTT. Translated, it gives CSVVKGVNEKLFF.

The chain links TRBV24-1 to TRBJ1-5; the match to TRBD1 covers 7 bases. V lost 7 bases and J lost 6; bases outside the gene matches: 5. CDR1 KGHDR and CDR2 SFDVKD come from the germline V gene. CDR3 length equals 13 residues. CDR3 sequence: CATSDRASQPQHF. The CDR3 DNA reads TGTGCCACCAGCGACAGGGCCAGTCAGCCCCAGCATTTT.

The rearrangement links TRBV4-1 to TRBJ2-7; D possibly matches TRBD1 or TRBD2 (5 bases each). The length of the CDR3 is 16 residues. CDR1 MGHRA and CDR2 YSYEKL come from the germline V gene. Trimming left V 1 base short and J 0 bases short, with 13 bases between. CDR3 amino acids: CASSQGGARSSYEQYF. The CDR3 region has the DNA TGCGCCAGCAGCCAAGGAGGGGCCAGGAGCTCCTACGAGCAGTACTTC.

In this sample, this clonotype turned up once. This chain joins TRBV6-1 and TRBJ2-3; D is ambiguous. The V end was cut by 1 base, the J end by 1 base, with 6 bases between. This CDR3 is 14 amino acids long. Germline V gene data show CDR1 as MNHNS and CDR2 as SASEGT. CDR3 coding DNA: TGTGCCAGCAGTGAAGAGCGAGGCACAGATACGCAGTATTTT. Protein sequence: CASSEERGTDTQYF.

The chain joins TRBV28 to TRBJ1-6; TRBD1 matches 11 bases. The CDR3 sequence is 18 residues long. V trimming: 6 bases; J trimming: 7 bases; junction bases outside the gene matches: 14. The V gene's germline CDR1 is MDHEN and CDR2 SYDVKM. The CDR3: CASRKPGQGDPGNSPLHF. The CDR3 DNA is TGTGCCAGCAGGAAGCCGGGACAGGGGGATCCGGGGAATTCACCCCTCCACTTT.

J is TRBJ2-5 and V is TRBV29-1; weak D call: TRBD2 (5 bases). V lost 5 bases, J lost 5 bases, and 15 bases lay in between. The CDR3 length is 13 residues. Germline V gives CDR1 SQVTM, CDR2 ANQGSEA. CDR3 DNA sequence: TGCAGCGTTCCCGCCGGGGTCCGGGAGACCCAGTACTTC. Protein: CSVPAGVRETQYF.

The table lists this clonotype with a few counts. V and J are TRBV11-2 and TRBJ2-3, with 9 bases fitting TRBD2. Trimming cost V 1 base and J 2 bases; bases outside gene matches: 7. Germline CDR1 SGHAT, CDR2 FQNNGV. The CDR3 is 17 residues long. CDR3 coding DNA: TGTGCCAGCAGCTTAGGGCCCGCGGGAGGGCTCACAGATACGCAGTATTTT. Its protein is CASSLGPAGGLTDTQYF.

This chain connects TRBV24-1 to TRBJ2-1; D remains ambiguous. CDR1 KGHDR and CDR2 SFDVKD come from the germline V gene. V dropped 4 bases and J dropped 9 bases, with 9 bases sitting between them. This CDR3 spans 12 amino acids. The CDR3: CATSDWTGEQFF. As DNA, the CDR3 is TGTGCCACCAGTGACTGGACGGGTGAGCAGTTCTTC.

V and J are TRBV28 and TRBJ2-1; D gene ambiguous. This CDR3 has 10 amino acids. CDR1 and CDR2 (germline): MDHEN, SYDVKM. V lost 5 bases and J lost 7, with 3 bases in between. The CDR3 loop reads CASSLNEQFF. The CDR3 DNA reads TGTGCCAGCAGTCTAAATGAGCAGTTCTTC.

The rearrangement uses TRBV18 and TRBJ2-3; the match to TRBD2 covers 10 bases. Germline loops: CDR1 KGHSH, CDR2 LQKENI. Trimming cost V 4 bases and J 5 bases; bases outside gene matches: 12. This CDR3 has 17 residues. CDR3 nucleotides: TGTGCCAGCTCACTTTCCTCCCTAGCGGGAGACAGAGATACGCAGTATTTT. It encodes CASSLSSLAGDRDTQYF.

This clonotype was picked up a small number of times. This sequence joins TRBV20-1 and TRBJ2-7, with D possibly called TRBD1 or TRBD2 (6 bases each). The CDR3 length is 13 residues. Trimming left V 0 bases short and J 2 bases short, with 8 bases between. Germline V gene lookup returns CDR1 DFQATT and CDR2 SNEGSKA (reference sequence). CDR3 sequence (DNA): TGCAGTGCTAGAGAGGGGGGCCCCTACGAGCAGTACTTC. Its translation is CSAREGGPYEQYF.

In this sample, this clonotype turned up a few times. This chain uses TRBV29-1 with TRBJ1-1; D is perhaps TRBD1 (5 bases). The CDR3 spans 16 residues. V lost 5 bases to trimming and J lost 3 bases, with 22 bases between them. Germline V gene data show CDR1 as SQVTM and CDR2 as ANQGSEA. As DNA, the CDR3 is TGCAGCGTTCCCTCGACCCCCCAGGGATATCACACTGAAGCTTTCTTT. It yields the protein CSVPSTPQGYHTEAFF.

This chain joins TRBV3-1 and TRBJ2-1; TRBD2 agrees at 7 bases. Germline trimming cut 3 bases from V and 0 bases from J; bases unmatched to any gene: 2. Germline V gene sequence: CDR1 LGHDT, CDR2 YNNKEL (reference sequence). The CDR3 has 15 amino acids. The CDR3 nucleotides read TGTGCCAGCAGCCAGACTAGCAGCTCCTACAATGAGCAGTTCTTC. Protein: CASSQTSSSYNEQFF.

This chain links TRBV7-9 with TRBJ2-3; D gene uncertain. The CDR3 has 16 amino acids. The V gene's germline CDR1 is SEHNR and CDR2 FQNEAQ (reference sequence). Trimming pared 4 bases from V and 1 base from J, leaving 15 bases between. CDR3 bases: TGTGCCAGCAGCTCTGGAGTACTGGTGGGCACAGATACGCAGTATTTT. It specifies CASSSGVLVGTDTQYF.

The CDR3 bases are TGTGCCAGCAGTTCCTCGGGGGCCGGTGAGAATTCACCCCTCCACTTT. It yields the protein CASSSSGAGENSPLHF. The chain employs TRBV28 and TRBJ1-6, with D tentatively TRBD1 (6 bases). V dropped 4 bases and J dropped 7 bases, with 17 bases sitting between them. Germline CDR1 and CDR2: MDHEN and SYDVKM. The CDR3 totals 16 residues.

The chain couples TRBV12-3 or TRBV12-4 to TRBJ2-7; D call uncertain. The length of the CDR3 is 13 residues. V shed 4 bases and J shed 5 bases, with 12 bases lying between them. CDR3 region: CASSYPQPDEQYF. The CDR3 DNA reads TGTGCCAGCAGTTATCCGCAGCCGGACGAGCAGTACTTC.

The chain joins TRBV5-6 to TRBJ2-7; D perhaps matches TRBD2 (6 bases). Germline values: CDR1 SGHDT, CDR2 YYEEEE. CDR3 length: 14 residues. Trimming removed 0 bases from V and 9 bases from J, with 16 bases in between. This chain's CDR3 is CASSLVGGNTMQYF. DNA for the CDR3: TGTGCCAGCAGCTTGGTGGGGGGAAATACGATGCAGTACTTC. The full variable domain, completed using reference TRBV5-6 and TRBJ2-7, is DAGVTQSPTHLIKTRGQQVTLRCSPKSGHDTVSWYQQALGQGPQFIFQYYEEEERQRGNFPDRFSGHQFPNYSSELNVNALLLGDSALYLCASSLVGGNTMQYFGPGTRLTVT.

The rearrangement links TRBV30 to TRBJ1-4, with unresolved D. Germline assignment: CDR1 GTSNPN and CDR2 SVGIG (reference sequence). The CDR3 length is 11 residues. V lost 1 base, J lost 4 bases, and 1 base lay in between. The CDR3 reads CAWSDNEKLFF. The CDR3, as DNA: TGTGCCTGGAGTGATAATGAAAAACTGTTTTTT.

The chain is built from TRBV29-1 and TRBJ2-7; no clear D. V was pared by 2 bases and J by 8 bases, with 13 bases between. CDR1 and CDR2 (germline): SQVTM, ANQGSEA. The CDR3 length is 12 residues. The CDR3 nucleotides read TGCAGCGTTGAATACGGCGGCGCCAAGCAGTACTTC. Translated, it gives CSVEYGGAKQYF.